Presented here are 27 T cell receptor beta chains from one specimen sequenced in a study of T cell responses to AZD1222 COVID-19 vaccine. Clones were sequenced by immunoSEQ multiplex PCR, and TCRdb holds only the in-frame ones, with some missing. The sample holds tens of thousands of clones; around nine tenths are singletons and the top ten take 15% to 20%. The sample consisted of peripheral blood, taken on day 0 of AZD1222 vaccination. All receptors come from an adult in good health.

The chain's CDR3 is CASSLMGQGRYGYTF. DNA of the CDR3: TGTGCCAGCAGCTTAATGGGACAGGGTCGGTATGGCTACACCTTC. This chain uses TRBV13 with TRBJ1-2; 9 bases are shared with TRBD1. The CDR3 is 15 residues long. The germline V gene encodes CDR1 PRHDT and CDR2 FYEKMQ (reference sequence). J gave up 5 bases and V 2 bases, and 6 bases lay outside the gene matches.

The V call is TRBV7-9, the J call TRBJ1-6; TRBD1 matches at 11 bases. The CDR3 extends over 16 amino acids. Looked up from germline, CDR1 is SEHNR and CDR2 is FQNEAQ (reference sequence). V shed 6 bases and J 8 bases; nucleotides not matched to a gene: 9. Here the CDR3 reads CASRTGTGGFDSPLHF. The CDR3 DNA sequence: TGTGCCAGCAGAACCGGGACAGGGGGTTTTGATTCACCCCTCCACTTT. Drawing the rest from reference TRBV7-9 and TRBJ1-6, the complete variable domain is DTGVSQNPRHKITKRGQNVTFRCDPISEHNRLYWYRQTLGQGPEFLTYFQNEAQLEKSRLLSDRFSAERPKGSFSTLEIQRTEQGDSAMYLCASRTGTGGFDSPLHFGNGTRLTVT.

This clone was seen only a few times. The chain employs TRBV6-2 or TRBV6-3 and TRBJ1-1, with D possibly matching TRBD1 (6 bases). The ends were cut back, 2 bases at V and 2 bases at J, with 9 bases in the middle. The germline CDR1 and CDR2 sequences are MNHEY and SVGEGT. This CDR3 region has 14 residues. This chain's CDR3 is CASSYGQFNTEAFF. CDR3 DNA sequence: TGTGCCAGCAGTTACGGACAGTTCAACACTGAAGCTTTCTTT.

This rearrangement joins TRBV7-9 to TRBJ1-5; 8 bases match TRBD1. The V and J ends lost 4 bases and 5 bases, in that order; junction bases with no gene match: 7. The germline CDR1 and CDR2 sequences are SEHNR and FQNEAQ (reference sequence). The CDR3 contains 15 residues. The CDR3 nucleotides read TGTGCCAGCAGCTCCGGATCGACAGGGGATCAGCCCCAGCATTTT. Its protein is CASSSGSTGDQPQHF.

This chain links TRBV27 with TRBJ2-3; the D is unclear. The V end lost 4 bases, the J end lost 8 bases, and 7 bases lay between the germline ends. The germline V gene encodes CDR1 MNHEY and CDR2 SMNVEV (reference sequence). This CDR3 contains 11 residues. The CDR3 coding sequence is TGTGCCAGCAGTTCCTCAGTTACGCAGTATTTT. Encoded protein: CASSSSVTQYF.

The chain carries TRBV18 and TRBJ2-5; TRBD1 matches at 12 bases. Germline trimming cut 3 bases from V and 5 bases from J; bases unmatched to any gene: 4. Germline V CDR1 and CDR2: KGHSH, LQKENI. The CDR3 consists of 15 residues. The CDR3 sequence is CASSPGTGGFETQYF. In nucleotides, the CDR3 is TGTGCCAGCTCACCTGGGACAGGGGGCTTTGAGACCCAGTACTTC.

The chain uses TRBV6-5 and TRBJ2-7; D is perhaps TRBD1 or TRBD2 (6 bases each). This CDR3 spans 13 amino acids. Germline-derived CDR1 and CDR2 are MNHEY and SVGAGI. V dropped 5 bases and J dropped 9 bases, with 17 bases sitting between them. The CDR3, as DNA: TGTGCCAGCAGTCCCACCTTGGGGGGCGGGCAGTACTTC. Protein product: CASSPTLGGGQYF.

In its sample, this clone was seen a few times. The CDR3, as DNA: TGTGCCAGCAGCCAAGATTCCGGGAATTCACCCCTCCACTTT. Protein sequence: CASSQDSGNSPLHF. V is TRBV4-2 and J is TRBJ1-6; no clear D. Germline V gives CDR1 LGHNA, CDR2 YNFKEQ. The CDR3 length is 14 residues. Trimming pared 0 bases from V and 7 bases from J, leaving 7 bases between.

This clone was seen only a few times. This chain uses TRBV6-2 or TRBV6-3 with TRBJ1-2, with D uncertain. In germline, CDR1 is MNHEY, CDR2 SVGEGT. This CDR3 spans 13 amino acids. Trimming shortened V by 3 bases and J by 4 bases, and 9 bases separated the two germline ends. In DNA, the CDR3 is TGTGCCAGCAGTTATTATCTTCCCTATGGCTACACCTTC. Its translation: CASSYYLPYGYTF.

The rearrangement joins TRBV9 to TRBJ2-5; a weak D match, TRBD2 (6 bases). CDR3 length: 15 residues. Trimming took off 0 bases at V and 5 bases at J, with 14 bases between the two ends. Germline CDR1 and CDR2: SGDLS and YYNGEE. The CDR3 reads CASSVDPAGGETQYF. CDR3 DNA: TGTGCCAGCAGCGTAGATCCAGCGGGTGGGGAGACCCAGTACTTC.

The chain links TRBV7-2 to TRBJ1-4, with TRBD1 matching 7 bases. CDR1 SGHTA and CDR2 FQGNSA come from the germline V gene. CDR3 length equals 16 residues. Trimming cost V 4 bases and J 0 bases; bases outside gene matches: 5. The CDR3 DNA is TGTGCCAGCAGCTCTTACAGGGGTGCAACTAATGAAAAACTGTTTTTT. As protein: CASSSYRGATNEKLFF.

The table lists this clone with a few counts. The CDR3 is CASSPQGINGYTF. In DNA, the CDR3 is TGTGCCAGTAGTCCACAGGGAATTAATGGCTACACCTTC. The chain has TRBV19 and TRBJ1-2; tentatively, D is TRBD1 (6 bases). Trimming pared 5 bases from V and 6 bases from J, leaving 13 bases between. Germline values: CDR1 LNHDA, CDR2 SQIVND (reference sequence). The length of the CDR3 is 13 residues.

V usage is TRBV28 and J usage is TRBJ1-1, with D tentatively TRBD1 (5 bases). CDR3 size: 15 residues. Germline-derived CDR1 and CDR2 are MDHEN and SYDVKM. V was cut by 8 bases and J by 0 bases, with 16 bases left in between. The CDR3: CASPKPGGMNTEAFF. The CDR3 DNA is TGTGCCAGCCCAAAACCGGGGGGTATGAACACTGAAGCTTTCTTT.

This chain joins TRBV6-5 and TRBJ1-1; 8 bases fit TRBD1. CDR1 is MNHEY, CDR2 SVGAGI, per germline. The V gene end was trimmed by 7 bases and the J gene end by 4 bases; junction bases not matched to a gene: 5. This CDR3 contains 13 residues. This CDR3 reads CASIPGQATEAFF. The CDR3, as DNA: TGTGCCAGCATCCCGGGACAGGCCACTGAAGCTTTCTTT.

The chain carries TRBV10-3 and TRBJ2-1; D unresolved. Germline V gene lookup returns CDR1 ENHRY and CDR2 SYGVKD. Trimming took off 2 bases at V and 7 bases at J, with 9 bases between the two ends. This CDR3 contains 13 residues. The CDR3 loop reads CAISEGPSNEQFF. In nucleotides, the CDR3 is TGTGCCATCAGTGAGGGCCCCTCGAATGAGCAGTTCTTC.

The genes are TRBV6-5 and TRBJ1-3; D remains unclear. Germline V lookup: CDR1 MNHEY, CDR2 SVGAGI. The CDR3 sequence is 14 residues long. V was trimmed by 2 bases and J by 2 bases, leaving 7 bases between them. CDR3 sequence: CASSYGTPGNTIYF. The DNA of the CDR3 is TGTGCCAGCAGTTACGGAACTCCTGGAAACACCATATATTTT.

Only a few counts were recorded for this clone. The chain recombines TRBV6-5 with TRBJ1-6; TRBD1 agrees at 10 bases. The CDR3 has 14 residues. J lost 10 bases, V lost 3 bases, and 3 bases had no gene match. Germline V lookup: CDR1 MNHEY, CDR2 SVGAGI. The chain's CDR3 is CASSYGTGESPLHF. The CDR3, as DNA: TGTGCCAGCAGTTATGGGACAGGGGAATCACCCCTCCACTTT.

A few counts support this clone. The chain employs TRBV6-6 and TRBJ2-7, with no clear D. The CDR3 has 11 residues. CDR1 and CDR2 from the germline V gene are MNHNY and SVGAGI (reference sequence). The V end lost 5 bases, the J end lost 3 bases, and 5 bases lay between the germline ends. The CDR3 reads CASSQLYEQYF. CDR3 nucleotides: TGTGCCAGCAGTCAACTCTACGAGCAGTACTTC.

This rearrangement joins TRBV6-5 to TRBJ2-7, with D possibly being TRBD2 (5 bases). V lost 6 bases to trimming and J lost 2 bases, with 14 bases between them. This CDR3 comprises 14 residues. Looked up from germline, CDR1 is MNHEY and CDR2 is SVGAGI. CDR3 bases: TGTGCCAGCAGGGAGGTCGGACGAACCTACGAGCAGTACTTC. Its translation is CASREVGRTYEQYF.

In its sample, this clone was seen once. The V gene is TRBV11-3, the J gene TRBJ2-1; unclear D gene. The CDR3 is 14 residues long. From germline, CDR1 is SGHNT and CDR2 YENEEA. Deletions cut 5 bases from V and 5 bases from J, with 13 bases between. CDR3 DNA: TGTGCCAGCAGCCCAGGACCAGGTAACAATGAGCAGTTCTTC. This translates into CASSPGPGNNEQFF.

This chain connects TRBV4-2 to TRBJ2-3; no reliable D call. Germline values: CDR1 LGHNA, CDR2 YNFKEQ. V was trimmed by 2 bases and J by 0 bases, leaving 9 bases between them. CDR3 length: 15 amino acids. The CDR3 protein is CASSQSLTSTDTQYF. The CDR3 bases are TGTGCCAGCAGCCAATCCCTGACTAGCACAGATACGCAGTATTTT.

This sequence joins TRBV24-1 and TRBJ2-1; D might be TRBD2 (5 bases). The germline V gene has CDR1 KGHDR and CDR2 SFDVKD. The CDR3 has 12 amino acids. Deletions cut 1 base from V and 10 bases from J, with 7 bases between. CDR3 sequence (DNA): TGTGCCACCAGTGATTTAGCGGCAGAGCAGTTCTTC. This encodes CATSDLAAEQFF.

This clone was counted only a few times. V and J are TRBV7-2 and TRBJ1-2; weak D call: TRBD1 (6 bases). Germline V lookup: CDR1 SGHTA, CDR2 FQGNSA. The CDR3 is made up of 15 amino acids. V was cut by 5 bases and J by 2 bases, with 15 bases left in between. CDR3 DNA: TGTGCCAGCAGCCCAGACAGGACAGAGAACTATGGCTACACCTTC. It yields the protein CASSPDRTENYGYTF.

The table lists this clone with a count of one. V and J are TRBV6-5 and TRBJ2-2; 8 nucleotides line up with TRBD1. The CDR3 extends over 15 amino acids. Germline V CDR1 and CDR2: MNHEY, SVGAGI. The trim removed 6 bases at V and 2 bases at J, leaving 5 bases unmatched. The CDR3 here is CASRPGQANTGELFF. In nucleotides, the CDR3 is TGTGCCAGCAGACCGGGACAGGCTAACACCGGGGAGCTGTTTTTT.

The J gene is TRBJ1-2, the V gene TRBV5-4, with D unclear. V was trimmed by 1 base and J by 0 bases, leaving 10 bases between them. Germline V gives CDR1 SGHNT, CDR2 YYREEE (reference sequence). This CDR3 is built from 15 residues. CDR3 DNA sequence: TGTGCCAGCAGCTTGAATCGCAGCCCTAACTATGGCTACACCTTC. Its translation is CASSLNRSPNYGYTF.

The chain carries TRBV27 and TRBJ1-6; D call uncertain. Trimming removed 5 bases from V and 5 bases from J, with 7 bases in between. CDR1 is MNHEY, CDR2 SMNVEV, per germline (reference sequence). This CDR3 contains 13 residues. CDR3 sequence (DNA): TGTGCCAGCAGTAACACCCATAATTCACCCCTCCACTTT. Protein sequence: CASSNTHNSPLHF.

The rearrangement joins TRBV19 to TRBJ2-1, with D uncertain. The V gene's germline CDR1 is LNHDA and CDR2 SQIVND (reference sequence). V lost 1 base and J 6 bases, leaving 7 bases between the germline ends. The CDR3 consists of 13 residues. CDR3 region: CASSIVPFNEQFF. In nucleotides, the CDR3 is TGTGCCAGTAGTATAGTTCCGTTCAATGAGCAGTTCTTC. Looking up the rest from reference TRBV19 and TRBJ2-1 gives the full variable domain: DGGITQSPKYLFRKEGQNVTLSCEQNLNHDAMYWYRQDPGQGLRLIYYSQIVNDFQKGDIAEGYSVSREKKESFPLTVTSAQKNPTAFYLCASSIVPFNEQFFGPGTRLTVL.